This TCR beta chain was found in a study of blood T cell repertoires in COVID-19. Data came from immunoSEQ multiplex PCR; TCRdb stores just in-frame clones and leaves some out. The top ten hold approximately 6.9% of the sample, which has roughly 190,000 clones, 80% seen once. The CDR3 consists of 14 residues. CDR1 and CDR2 (germline): SQVTM, ANQGSEA. Between the trimmed V and J ends, which lost 5 bases and 1 base, there was a span of 14 bases. The specimen was peripheral blood. The TCR originated in a man aged 60 to 75 with acute or convalescent COVID-19. The V and J genes are TRBV29-1 and TRBJ1-1, with a weak D call TRBD1 (6 bases). Here the CDR3 DNA reads TGCAGCGTTCCTCTAGGGGGTGGGAACACTGAAGCTTTCTTT. Protein sequence: CSVPLGGGNTEAFF.